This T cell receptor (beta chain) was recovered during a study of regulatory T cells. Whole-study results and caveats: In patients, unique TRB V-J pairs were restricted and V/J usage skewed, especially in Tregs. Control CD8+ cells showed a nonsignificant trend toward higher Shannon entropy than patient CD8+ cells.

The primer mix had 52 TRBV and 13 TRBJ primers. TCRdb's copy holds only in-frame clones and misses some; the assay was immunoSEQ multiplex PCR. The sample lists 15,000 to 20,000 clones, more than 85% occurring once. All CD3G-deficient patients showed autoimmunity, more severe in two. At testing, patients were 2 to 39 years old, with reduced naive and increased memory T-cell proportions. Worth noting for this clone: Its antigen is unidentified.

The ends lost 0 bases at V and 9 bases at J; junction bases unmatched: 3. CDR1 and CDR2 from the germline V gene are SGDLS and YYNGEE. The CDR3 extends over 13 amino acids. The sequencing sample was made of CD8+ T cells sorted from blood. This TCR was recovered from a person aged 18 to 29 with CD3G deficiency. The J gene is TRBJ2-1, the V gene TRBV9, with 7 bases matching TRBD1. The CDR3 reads CASSVGGGSEQFF. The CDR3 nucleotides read TGTGCCAGCAGCGTAGGAGGGGGCAGTGAGCAGTTCTTC.